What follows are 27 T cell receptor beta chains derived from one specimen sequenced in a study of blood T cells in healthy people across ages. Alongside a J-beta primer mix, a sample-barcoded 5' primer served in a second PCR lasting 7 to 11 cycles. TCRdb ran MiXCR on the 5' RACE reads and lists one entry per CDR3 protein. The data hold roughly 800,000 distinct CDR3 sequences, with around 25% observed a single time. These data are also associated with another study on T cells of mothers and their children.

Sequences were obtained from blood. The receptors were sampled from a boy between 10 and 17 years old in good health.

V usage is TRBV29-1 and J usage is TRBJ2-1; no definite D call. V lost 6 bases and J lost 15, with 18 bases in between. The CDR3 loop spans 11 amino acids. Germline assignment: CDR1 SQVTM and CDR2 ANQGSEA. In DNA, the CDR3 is TGCAGCGTCCCGTCTCCGGACCGCGGGTTCTTC. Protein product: CSVPSPDRGFF.

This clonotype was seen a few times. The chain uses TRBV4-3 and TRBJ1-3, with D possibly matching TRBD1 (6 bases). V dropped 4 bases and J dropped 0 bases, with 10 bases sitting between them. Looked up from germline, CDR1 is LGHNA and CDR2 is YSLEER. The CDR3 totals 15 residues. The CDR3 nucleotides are TGCGCCAGCAGCCGGACAGCGTTCTCTGGAAACACCATATATTTT. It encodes CASSRTAFSGNTIYF.

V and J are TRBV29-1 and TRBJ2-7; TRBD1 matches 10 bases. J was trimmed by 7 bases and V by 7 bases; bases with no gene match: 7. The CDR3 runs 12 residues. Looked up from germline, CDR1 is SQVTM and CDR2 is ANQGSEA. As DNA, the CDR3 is TGCAGCGGCGGACAGGGGGGAGGAGAGCAGTACTTC. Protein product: CSGGQGGGEQYF.

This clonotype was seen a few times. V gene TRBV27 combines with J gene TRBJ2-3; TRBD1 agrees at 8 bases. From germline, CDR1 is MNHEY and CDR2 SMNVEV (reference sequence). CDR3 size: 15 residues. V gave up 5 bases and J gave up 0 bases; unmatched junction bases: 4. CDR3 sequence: CASSIGDRSTDTQYF. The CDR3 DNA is TGTGCCAGCAGTATAGGGGACAGGAGCACAGATACGCAGTATTTT.

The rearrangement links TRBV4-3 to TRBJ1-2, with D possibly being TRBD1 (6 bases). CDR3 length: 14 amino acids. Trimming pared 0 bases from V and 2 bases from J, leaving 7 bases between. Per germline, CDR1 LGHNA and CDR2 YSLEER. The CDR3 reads CASSQDTGNYGYTF. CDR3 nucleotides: TGCGCCAGCAGCCAAGACACAGGGAACTATGGCTACACCTTC.

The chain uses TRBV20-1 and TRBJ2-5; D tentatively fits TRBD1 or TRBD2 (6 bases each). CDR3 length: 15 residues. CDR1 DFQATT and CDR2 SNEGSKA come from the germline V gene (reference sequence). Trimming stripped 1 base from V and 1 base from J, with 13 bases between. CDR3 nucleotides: TGCAGTGCTAGAGGAGACAGGAGGGCCCAAGAGACCCAGTACTTC. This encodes CSARGDRRAQETQYF.

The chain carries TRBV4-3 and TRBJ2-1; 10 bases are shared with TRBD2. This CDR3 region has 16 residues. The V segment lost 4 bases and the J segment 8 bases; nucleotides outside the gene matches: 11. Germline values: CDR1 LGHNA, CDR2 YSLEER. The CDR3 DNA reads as TGCGCCAGCAGCCTCCAGTCAGCGGGGGGGCAGGATGAGCAGTTCTTC. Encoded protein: CASSLQSAGGQDEQFF.

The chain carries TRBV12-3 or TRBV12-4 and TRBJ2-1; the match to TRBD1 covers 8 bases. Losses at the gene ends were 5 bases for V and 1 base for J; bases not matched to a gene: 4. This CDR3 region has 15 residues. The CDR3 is CASSAGQVSYNEQFF. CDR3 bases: TGTGCCAGCAGTGCGGGACAGGTTTCCTACAATGAGCAGTTCTTC.

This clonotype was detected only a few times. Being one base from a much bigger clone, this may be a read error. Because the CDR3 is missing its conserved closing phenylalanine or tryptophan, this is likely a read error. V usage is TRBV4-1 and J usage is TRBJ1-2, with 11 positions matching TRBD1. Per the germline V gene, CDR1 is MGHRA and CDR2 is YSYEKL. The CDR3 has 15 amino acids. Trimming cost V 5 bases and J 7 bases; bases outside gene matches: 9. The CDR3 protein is CASSIPGTGGGGYTL. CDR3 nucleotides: TGCGCCAGCAGCATCCCCGGGACAGGGGGAGGTGGCTACACCCTC.

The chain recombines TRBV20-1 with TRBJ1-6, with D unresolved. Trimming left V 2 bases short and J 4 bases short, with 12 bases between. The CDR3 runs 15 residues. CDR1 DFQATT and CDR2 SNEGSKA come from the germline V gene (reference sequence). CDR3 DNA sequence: TGCAGTGCTAGAACCCCGGAGCCATATAATTCACCCCTCCACTTT. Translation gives CSARTPEPYNSPLHF.

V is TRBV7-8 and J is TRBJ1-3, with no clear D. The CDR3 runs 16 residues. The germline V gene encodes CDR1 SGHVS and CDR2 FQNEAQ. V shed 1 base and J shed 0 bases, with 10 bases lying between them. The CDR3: CASSLEGRGSGNTIYF. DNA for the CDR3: TGTGCCAGCAGCTTAGAAGGTCGAGGCTCTGGAAACACCATATATTTT.

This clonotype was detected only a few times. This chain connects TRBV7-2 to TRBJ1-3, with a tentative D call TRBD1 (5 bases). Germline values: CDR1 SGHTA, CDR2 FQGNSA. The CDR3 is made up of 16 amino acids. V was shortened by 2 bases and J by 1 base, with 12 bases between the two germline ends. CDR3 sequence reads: CTSSLLRGGSGNTIYF. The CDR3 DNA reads TGTACCAGCAGCTTATTGAGGGGCGGGTCTGGAAACACCATATATTTT.

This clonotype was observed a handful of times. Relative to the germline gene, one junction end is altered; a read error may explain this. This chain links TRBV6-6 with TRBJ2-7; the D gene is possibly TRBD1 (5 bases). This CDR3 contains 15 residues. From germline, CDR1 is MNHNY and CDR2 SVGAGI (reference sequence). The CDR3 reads CASSNSQGPGYEQCF. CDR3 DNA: TGTGCCAGCAGTAACAGCCAGGGTCCAGGGTACGAGCAGTGCTTC.

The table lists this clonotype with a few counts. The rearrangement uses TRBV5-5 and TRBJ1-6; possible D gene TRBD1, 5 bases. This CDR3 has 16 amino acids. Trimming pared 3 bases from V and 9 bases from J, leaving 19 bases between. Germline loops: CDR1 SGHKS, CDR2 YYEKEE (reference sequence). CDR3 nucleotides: TGTGCCAGCAGCTCGGGGCGCGCGGGGGAAGGTTCACCCCTCCACTTT. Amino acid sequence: CASSSGRAGEGSPLHF. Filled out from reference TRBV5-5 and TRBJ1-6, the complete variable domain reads DAGVTQSPTHLIKTRGQQVTLRCSPISGHKSVSWYQQVLGQGPQFIFQYYEKEERGRGNFPDRFSARQFPNYSSELNVNALLLGDSALYLCASSSGRAGEGSPLHFGNGTRLTVT.

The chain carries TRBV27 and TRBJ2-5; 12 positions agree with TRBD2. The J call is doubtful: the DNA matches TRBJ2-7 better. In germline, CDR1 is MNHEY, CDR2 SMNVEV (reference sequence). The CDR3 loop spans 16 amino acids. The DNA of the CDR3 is TGTGCCAGCAGTTTGTCTGTACTAGCGGGGGGCTACGAGCAGTACTTC. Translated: CASSLSVLAGGYEQYF.

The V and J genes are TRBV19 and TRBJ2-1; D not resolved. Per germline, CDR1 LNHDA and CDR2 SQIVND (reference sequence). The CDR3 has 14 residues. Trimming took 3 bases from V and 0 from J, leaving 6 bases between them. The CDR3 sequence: CASSMGYSYNEQFF. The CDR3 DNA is TGTGCCAGTAGTATGGGTTACTCCTACAATGAGCAGTTCTTC.

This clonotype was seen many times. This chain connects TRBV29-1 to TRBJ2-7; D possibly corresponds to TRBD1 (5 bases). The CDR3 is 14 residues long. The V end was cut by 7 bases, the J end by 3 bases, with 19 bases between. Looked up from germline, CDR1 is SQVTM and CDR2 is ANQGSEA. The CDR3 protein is CSGSEQRDSYEQYF. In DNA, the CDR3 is TGCAGCGGCTCCGAGCAACGTGACAGCTACGAGCAGTACTTC.

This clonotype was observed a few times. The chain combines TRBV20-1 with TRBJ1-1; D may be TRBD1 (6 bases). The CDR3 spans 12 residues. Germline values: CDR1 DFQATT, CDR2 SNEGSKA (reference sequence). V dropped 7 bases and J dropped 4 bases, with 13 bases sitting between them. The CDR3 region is CSVIQGSTEAFF. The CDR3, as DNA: TGCAGTGTTATACAGGGTAGCACTGAAGCTTTCTTT.

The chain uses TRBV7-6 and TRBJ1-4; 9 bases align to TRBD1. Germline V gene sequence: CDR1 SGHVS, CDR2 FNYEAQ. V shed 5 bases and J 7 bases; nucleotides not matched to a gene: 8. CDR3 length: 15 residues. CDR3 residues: CASSRDRGVGEKLFF. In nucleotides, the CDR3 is TGTGCCAGCAGCCGCGACAGGGGGGTGGGTGAAAAACTGTTTTTT.

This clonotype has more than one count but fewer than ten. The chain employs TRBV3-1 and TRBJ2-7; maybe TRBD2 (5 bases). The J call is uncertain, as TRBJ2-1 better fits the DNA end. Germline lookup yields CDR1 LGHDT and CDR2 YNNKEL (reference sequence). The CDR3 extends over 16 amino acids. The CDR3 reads CASSQVVGANYNEQFF. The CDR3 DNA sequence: TGTGCCAGCAGCCAAGTAGTGGGAGCTAATTACAATGAGCAGTTCTTC.

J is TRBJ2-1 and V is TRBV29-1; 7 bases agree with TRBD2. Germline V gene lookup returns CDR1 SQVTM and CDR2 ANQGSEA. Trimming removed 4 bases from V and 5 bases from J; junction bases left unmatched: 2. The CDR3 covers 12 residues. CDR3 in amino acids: CSVGGSDNEQFF. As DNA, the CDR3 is TGCAGCGTTGGCGGGAGTGACAATGAGCAGTTCTTC.

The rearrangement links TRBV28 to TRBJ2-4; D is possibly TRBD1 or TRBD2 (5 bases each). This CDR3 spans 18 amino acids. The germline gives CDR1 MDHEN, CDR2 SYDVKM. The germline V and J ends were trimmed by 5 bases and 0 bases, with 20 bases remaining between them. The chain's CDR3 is CASSSVSRGDVAKNIQYF. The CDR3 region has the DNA TGTGCCAGCAGTAGTGTATCGCGAGGGGACGTAGCCAAAAACATTCAGTACTTC.

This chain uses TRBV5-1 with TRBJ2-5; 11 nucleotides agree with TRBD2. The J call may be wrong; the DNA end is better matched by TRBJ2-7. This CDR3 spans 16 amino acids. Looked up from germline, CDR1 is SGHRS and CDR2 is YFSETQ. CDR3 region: CASSSELAGDPYEQYF. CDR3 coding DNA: TGCGCCAGCAGCTCCGAACTAGCGGGGGATCCTTACGAGCAGTACTTC.

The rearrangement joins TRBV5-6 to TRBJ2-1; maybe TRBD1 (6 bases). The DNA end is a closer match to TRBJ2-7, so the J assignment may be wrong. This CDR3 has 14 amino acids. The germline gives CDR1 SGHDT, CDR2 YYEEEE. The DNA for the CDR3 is TGTGCCAGCAGCTTACAGGGCAGTTTCTACGAGCAGTACTTC. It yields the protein CASSLQGSFYEQYF.

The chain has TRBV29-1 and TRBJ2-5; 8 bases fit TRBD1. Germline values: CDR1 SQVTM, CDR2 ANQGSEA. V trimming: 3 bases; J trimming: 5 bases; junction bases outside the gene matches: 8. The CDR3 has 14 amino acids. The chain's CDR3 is CSVESGGGRETQYF. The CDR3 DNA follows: TGCAGCGTTGAGTCAGGGGGCGGTCGGGAGACCCAGTACTTC.

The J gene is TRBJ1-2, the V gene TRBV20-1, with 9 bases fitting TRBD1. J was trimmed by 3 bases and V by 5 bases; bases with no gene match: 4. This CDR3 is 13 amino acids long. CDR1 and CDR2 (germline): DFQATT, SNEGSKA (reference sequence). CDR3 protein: CSADGTGHYGYTF. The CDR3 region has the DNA TGCAGTGCTGACGGGACAGGGCACTATGGCTACACCTTC.

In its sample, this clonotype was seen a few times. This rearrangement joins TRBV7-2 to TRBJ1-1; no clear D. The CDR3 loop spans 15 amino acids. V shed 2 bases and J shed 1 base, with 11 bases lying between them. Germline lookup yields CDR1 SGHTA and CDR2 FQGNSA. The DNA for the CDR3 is TGTGCCAGCAGCTTAAGGCCCCCGAGGAACACTGAAGCTTTCTTT. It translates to CASSLRPPRNTEAFF.